The source of this T cell receptor (beta chain) is a study of CD8+ T cells in alopecia areata. Whole-study findings and limits: TCRs were shared less clearly across patients than in mice, possibly for HLA-related reasons. Normal scalp had lower clonality than lesional scalp, with alopecia totalis/universalis lesions showing this most strongly. Resident alphabeta T cells of normal skin are also sequenced in scalp samples.

Extraction and reverse transcription of RNA yielded cDNA as the sequencing template. Repertoires were generated with immunoSEQ multiplex PCR, while TCRdb's copy carries only in-frame clones and drops some. The table has around 190,000 clones, more than 55% seen once. PBMCs were stained for CD3, CD4 and CD8, and CD4+ and CD8+ T cells were sorted. The CDR3 consists of 13 residues. The V end lost 4 bases, the J end lost 6 bases, and 13 bases lay between the germline ends. Germline values: CDR1 SNHLY, CDR2 FYNNEI. This clone came up a few times. Its cognate antigen is unknown. The chain uses TRBV2 and TRBJ2-7; D may be TRBD1 (6 bases). This receptor was identified in a human donor in good health. The specimen was CD8+ T cells sorted from blood. The CDR3 is CASSARTGREQYF. The CDR3 region has the DNA TGTGCCAGCAGTGCAAGAACAGGGCGCGAGCAGTACTTC.